These 27 T cell receptor beta chains were sequenced from one sample in a study of T cells in Graves' hyperthyroidism and ophthalmopathy. Amplified TCR beta CDR3 regions derived from RNA transcripts. The TCR CDR3 first-round RT-PCR relied on the HTBI primer set. TCRdb analysed the multiplex PCR reads with MiXCR anew, one entry per CDR3 protein. This sample has some 440,000 distinct CDR3 sequences, with around 16% found just once. Input material: blood. Receptors were obtained from a woman younger than 30 with Graves' hyperthyroidism.

Details on this clonotype: A junction boundary mismatches the germline segment, possibly from a read error. The chain combines TRBV7-3 with TRBJ2-3; D gene ambiguous. CDR1 and CDR2 from the germline V gene are SGHTA and FQGTGA. The CDR3 is 12 residues long. The CDR3 DNA reads as TGTGCCAGCGGCTTAACGGCAGATACGCAGTATTTT. Its protein is CASGLTADTQYF.

This clonotype has more than one count but fewer than ten. This chain links TRBV14 with TRBJ2-7, with 9 bases aligning to TRBD1. In germline, CDR1 is SGHDN, CDR2 FVKESK. With V trimmed by 1 base and J by 5 bases, 6 bases remained unmatched. The CDR3 runs to 15 residues. The CDR3 bases are TGTGCCAGCAGCCAAGCGGGACAGGGAATCGACGAGCAGTACTTC. Its protein is CASSQAGQGIDEQYF.

This clonotype turned up a few times. This rearrangement joins TRBV2 to TRBJ1-4; 7 bases are a match to TRBD1. V dropped 6 bases and J dropped 7; count of bases not matched to a gene: 8. The CDR3 is made up of 14 amino acids. Germline CDR1 is SNHLY and CDR2 is FYNNEI. CDR3 sequence: CASSSQGIGEKLFF. The CDR3 DNA follows: TGTGCCAGCAGCTCACAGGGGATCGGTGAAAAACTGTTTTTT.

This clonotype turned up a few times. J is TRBJ1-3 and V is TRBV29-1; D gene ambiguous. CDR3 length: 12 amino acids. Trimming removed 7 bases from V and 0 bases from J, with 7 bases in between. CDR1 and CDR2 (germline): SQVTM, ANQGSEA. The CDR3: CSAGPSGNTIYF. CDR3 in DNA: TGCAGCGCCGGGCCCTCTGGAAACACCATATATTTT.

This clonotype showed up just a few times. CDR3 DNA: TGTGCCAGCAAGAAGGAGAGGGAGCAGTACTTC. It encodes CASKKEREQYF. The genes are TRBV6-4 and TRBJ2-7; D remains unclear. CDR1 and CDR2 (germline): MRHNA, SNTAGT. The CDR3 spans 11 residues. With 7 bases removed from V and 7 bases from J, the gap between germline ends came to 11 bases.

This clonotype was seen only once. This may arise from a read error, as a much more abundant clone is one base away. In this CDR3 the conserved last residue, phenylalanine or tryptophan, is missing, so a read error is likely. This chain uses TRBV12-3 or TRBV12-4 with TRBJ1-5; the match to TRBD1 covers 7 bases. CDR3 length: 18 amino acids. The ends lost 6 bases at V and 4 bases at J; junction bases unmatched: 18. Here the CDR3 DNA reads TGTGCCAGCAGCCGCGGGGGGGGGGGGACAGCCTTTAATCAGCCCCAGCATCTT. It translates to CASSRGGGGTAFNQPQHL.

The sample holds many counts of this clonotype. The rearrangement links TRBV27 to TRBJ2-3; D is possibly TRBD1 (5 bases). This CDR3 contains 17 residues. Germline CDR1 and CDR2: MNHEY and SMNVEV (reference sequence). The V gene lost 5 bases and the J gene lost 2 bases, with 20 bases spanning the gap. CDR3 amino acids: CASSPVFGQTATDTQYF. In DNA, the CDR3 is TGTGCCAGCAGTCCGGTGTTTGGGCAGACAGCCACAGATACGCAGTATTTT.

The rearrangement uses TRBV18 and TRBJ2-7; D unresolved. CDR1 and CDR2 from the germline V gene are KGHSH and LQKENI. The ends were cut back, 3 bases at V and 0 bases at J, with 6 bases in the middle. The length of the CDR3 is 13 residues. The CDR3 loop is CASSPLDSYEQYF. In DNA, the CDR3 is TGTGCCAGCTCACCCCTAGACTCCTACGAGCAGTACTTC.

This clonotype was observed at least ten times. The chain links TRBV9 to TRBJ2-5; no clear D gene. V shed 0 bases and J shed 5 bases, with 11 bases lying between them. The germline gives CDR1 SGDLS, CDR2 YYNGEE. The CDR3 is 14 residues long. This chain's CDR3 is CASSVAPVRETQYF. The CDR3 DNA is TGTGCCAGCAGCGTAGCTCCTGTTCGGGAGACCCAGTACTTC.

This clonotype was counted many times. The genes are TRBV7-2 and TRBJ1-4, with 11 bases that match TRBD1. V lost 6 bases to trimming and J lost 8 bases; unmatched junction nucleotides: 8. Germline CDR1 and CDR2: SGHTA and FQGNSA. The CDR3 runs 15 residues. CDR3 in amino acids: CASRPTGTGGEKLFF. CDR3 nucleotides: TGTGCCAGCAGACCCACCGGGACAGGGGGGGAAAAACTGTTTTTT.

In this sample, this clonotype turned up a few times. The genes are TRBV12-3 or TRBV12-4 and TRBJ2-3, with no clear D. The germline V and J ends were trimmed by 6 bases and 3 bases, with 13 bases remaining between them. The CDR3 is made up of 14 amino acids. CDR3 bases: TGTGCCAGCAGAACGGACCTGGGTACAGATACGCAGTATTTT. Translation gives CASRTDLGTDTQYF.

The chain links TRBV9 to TRBJ1-3, with 10 bases matching TRBD1. CDR3 length: 17 amino acids. CDR1 and CDR2 (germline): SGDLS, YYNGEE. J was trimmed by 4 bases and V by 0 bases; bases with no gene match: 7. The CDR3 spells CASSVGLGTGDGNTIYF. The CDR3 DNA sequence: TGTGCCAGCAGCGTAGGTCTTGGGACAGGGGACGGAAACACCATATATTTT.

This clonotype was counted ten times or more. The genes are TRBV3-1 and TRBJ2-1; a possible D gene is TRBD2 (5 bases). The V end was cut by 0 bases, the J end by 0 bases, with 12 bases between. Germline values: CDR1 LGHDT, CDR2 YNNKEL (reference sequence). The CDR3 loop spans 17 amino acids. The CDR3, as DNA: TGTGCCAGCAGCCAAGACTTCACGGGAAACTCCTACAATGAGCAGTTCTTC. Amino acids: CASSQDFTGNSYNEQFF.

Concerning this clonotype: A read error may explain this, as a much larger clone is one base away. V gene TRBV5-8 combines with J gene TRBJ2-7, with a weak D call TRBD2 (6 bases). CDR3 length: 15 amino acids. In germline, CDR1 is SGHTS, CDR2 YDEGEE. The DNA of the CDR3 is TGTGCCGGCAGGTTCTCATCACTCGGGGGTAACGAGCAGTACTTC. Protein: CAGRFSSLGGNEQYF.

This chain uses TRBV28 with TRBJ1-1, with TRBD1 as a possible D gene (6 bases). Germline assignment: CDR1 MDHEN and CDR2 SYDVKM. CDR3 length: 16 amino acids. V lost 2 bases and J 4 bases, leaving 17 bases between the germline ends. The CDR3 loop is CASSLMGRGRITEAFF. The DNA for the CDR3 is TGTGCCAGCAGTTTAATGGGCAGGGGCCGGATCACTGAAGCTTTCTTT.

This clonotype was detected ten times or more. This rearrangement joins TRBV7-8 to TRBJ2-1; the D is unclear. The CDR3 has 15 amino acids. Trimming left V 5 bases short and J 4 bases short, with 15 bases between. CDR1 is SGHVS and CDR2 is FQNEAQ in the germline V gene. CDR3 DNA: TGTGCCAGCAGCGTCCTGGACCTTCTTTACAATGAGCAGTTCTTC. It codes for CASSVLDLLYNEQFF.

This clonotype was found many times. The chain recombines TRBV5-1 with TRBJ2-3, with a possible D match to TRBD2 (6 bases). The CDR3 spans 15 residues. Trimming left V 2 bases short and J 6 bases short, with 16 bases between. Germline values: CDR1 SGHRS, CDR2 YFSETQ. The CDR3 here is CASSFRSTRTDTQYF. CDR3 in DNA: TGCGCCAGCAGCTTCAGATCGACTAGGACGGATACGCAGTATTTT.

This rearrangement joins TRBV20-1 to TRBJ1-2; D unclear. CDR3 length: 13 residues. Germline CDR1 reads DFQATT; CDR2 reads SNEGSKA (reference sequence). V was pared by 5 bases and J by 8 bases, with 18 bases between. CDR3 nucleotides: TGCAGTGCTCCCTCACGTGTGGCGTGGGGCTACACCTTC. This sequence encodes CSAPSRVAWGYTF.

The chain is built from TRBV7-9 and TRBJ2-1; D is ambiguous. The length of the CDR3 is 12 residues. Germline CDR1 and CDR2: SEHNR and FQNEAQ (reference sequence). V was shortened by 4 bases and J by 3 bases, with 4 bases between the two germline ends. This chain's CDR3 is CASSSYYNEQFF. The CDR3 DNA reads as TGTGCCAGCAGCTCTTACTACAATGAGCAGTTCTTC.

This clonotype showed up many times. This chain joins TRBV12-3 or TRBV12-4 and TRBJ2-7, with a weak D call TRBD1 (6 bases). There are 13 residues in the CDR3. The ends were cut back, 7 bases at V and 5 bases at J, with 15 bases in the middle. CDR3 amino acids: CASTPTGLDEQYF. The CDR3 nucleotides read TGTGCCAGCACCCCGACAGGCCTGGACGAGCAGTACTTC.

This clonotype showed up many times. The J gene is TRBJ2-7, the V gene TRBV20-1, with a possible D match to TRBD2 (6 bases). The CDR3 loop spans 15 amino acids. Germline assignment: CDR1 DFQATT and CDR2 SNEGSKA (reference sequence). Trimming removed 5 bases from V and 6 bases from J, with 23 bases in between. CDR3 loop: CSAPHWREVRFEQYF. In nucleotides, the CDR3 is TGCAGTGCTCCCCATTGGAGGGAGGTCAGGTTCGAGCAGTACTTC.

The chain has TRBV29-1 and TRBJ1-1; D gene unclear. There are 13 residues in the CDR3. The V gene's germline CDR1 is SQVTM and CDR2 ANQGSEA. Between the trimmed V and J ends, which lost 6 bases and 5 bases, there was a span of 16 bases. CDR3 sequence reads: CSVRTATRTEAFF. The CDR3 DNA follows: TGCAGCGTGAGGACGGCGACGCGAACTGAAGCTTTCTTT.

This clonotype has ten or more counts. This chain links TRBV20-1 with TRBJ2-5; 7 bases agree with TRBD1. The germline V gene encodes CDR1 DFQATT and CDR2 SNEGSKA (reference sequence). The CDR3 runs 15 residues. Trimming at V came to 4 bases and at J to 1 base, leaving 9 bases not matched to a gene. The CDR3 region is CSANIGTEPQETQYF. In DNA form, the CDR3 reads TGCAGTGCTAATATAGGGACAGAACCCCAAGAGACCCAGTACTTC.

The chain combines TRBV10-3 with TRBJ1-4, with 9 bases fitting TRBD1. J was trimmed by 8 bases and V by 6 bases; bases with no gene match: 10. The CDR3 contains 15 residues. CDR1 is ENHRY and CDR2 is SYGVKD in the germline V gene. CDR3 nucleotide sequence: TGTGCCATCAGGTCCACAGGGGGCGACGGAGAAAAACTGTTTTTT. It yields the protein CAIRSTGGDGEKLFF.

V usage is TRBV28 and J usage is TRBJ2-7; TRBD2 agrees at 7 bases. This CDR3 region has 16 residues. Germline CDR1 MDHEN, CDR2 SYDVKM. V lost 6 bases to trimming and J lost 6 bases; unmatched junction nucleotides: 17. The chain's CDR3 is CASSMGGTLRPSEQYF. The CDR3 DNA is TGTGCCAGCAGCATGGGGGGGACCTTACGCCCCTCCGAGCAGTACTTC.

The chain is built from TRBV6-1 and TRBJ1-2; 7 positions match TRBD1. CDR1 and CDR2 (germline): MNHNS, SASEGT. This CDR3 is built from 14 residues. V was clipped by 6 bases and J by 4 bases; unmatched bases: 8. The CDR3 loop reads CASSLGQAVYGYTF. CDR3 nucleotides: TGTGCCAGCAGCCTCGGACAGGCCGTCTATGGCTACACCTTC.

This clonotype turned up a few times. The chain links TRBV20-1 to TRBJ2-1; D call uncertain. There are 14 residues in the CDR3. Looked up from germline, CDR1 is DFQATT and CDR2 is SNEGSKA (reference sequence). Trimming shortened V by 5 bases and J by 0 bases, and 11 bases separated the two germline ends. For the CDR3, the DNA is TGCAGTGCTCCCACACCTCCCTCCTACAATGAGCAGTTCTTC. Residues: CSAPTPPSYNEQFF.